A single T cell receptor beta chain is shown here with its context. Assay used: immunoSEQ multiplex PCR; TCRdb lists only in-frame clones, some missing. The table has 40,000 to 65,000 clones, roughly 83% seen once; the top ten hold about a quarter. Germline V gene sequence: CDR1 SEHNR, CDR2 FQNEAQ (reference sequence). V was shortened by 4 bases and J by 0 bases, with 4 bases between the two germline ends. The CDR3 sequence is 13 residues long. This sample was included in a study of T cell responses to AZD1222 COVID-19 vaccine. This material consisted of peripheral blood, taken on day 0 of AZD1222 vaccination. The gene calls are TRBV7-9 and TRBJ1-3; D not certain. The sequence derives from an adult in good health. CDR3 protein: CASSSDSGNTIYF. Here the CDR3 DNA reads TGTGCCAGCAGCTCGGACTCTGGAAACACCATATATTTT.